The 2 T cell receptor beta chains below all came from one sample that was sequenced in a study of cytomegalovirus exposure and HLA in healthy donors. Produced via immunoSEQ multiplex PCR; TCRdb's table is partial and in-frame only. The sample comprises 90,000 to 150,000 clones, 80% to 90% of which are singletons, and about 4.3% rests with the top ten. The sequencing sample was made of PBMCs. These receptors all stem from a young man in good health and CMV-seropositive.

This clone was counted once. The chain combines TRBV10-3 with TRBJ2-7, with no clear D. The CDR3 runs to 14 residues. The V end was cut by 0 bases, the J end by 0 bases, with 6 bases between. From germline, CDR1 is ENHRY and CDR2 SYGVKD. CDR3 in DNA: TGTGCCATCAGTGAGTCGCCGGGCTCCTACGAGCAGTACTTC. Translated: CAISESPGSYEQYF.

This clone was observed a single time. V is TRBV19 and J is TRBJ2-3, with 7 bases identical to TRBD1. Per the germline V gene, CDR1 is LNHDA and CDR2 is SQIVND (reference sequence). V shed 5 bases, J shed 4 bases, and the junction held 6 bases outside the gene matches. The CDR3 runs 14 residues. Here the CDR3 reads CASSDRVPADTQYF. The CDR3 region has the DNA TGTGCCAGTAGTGACAGGGTTCCGGCAGATACGCAGTATTTT.